A single sample is the source of the 13 T cell receptor beta chains below, sequenced in a study of blood T cell repertoires in COVID-19. Repertoires were generated with immunoSEQ multiplex PCR, while TCRdb's copy carries only in-frame clones and drops some. The data hold approximately 210,000 clones, with 80% to 85% observed a single time. Source material: peripheral blood. The receptors originated from a human donor in a cohort sampled during active COVID-19.

This clone was picked up a small number of times. This chain links TRBV30 with TRBJ1-1; D is unresolved. Looked up from germline, CDR1 is GTSNPN and CDR2 is SVGIG (reference sequence). This CDR3 is built from 13 residues. Trimming removed 1 base at V and 1 base at J, with 7 bases between. The CDR3 reads CAWSATGNTEAFF. The CDR3 DNA follows: TGTGCCTGGAGTGCGACTGGGAACACTGAAGCTTTCTTT. The variable domain in full, with the rest retrieved from reference TRBV30 and TRBJ1-1, is SQTIHQWPATLVQPVGSPLSLECTVEGTSNPNLYWYRQAAGRGLQLLFYSVGIGQISSEVPQNLSASRPQDRQFILSSKKLLLSDSGFYLCAWSATGNTEAFFGQGTRLTVV.

The CDR3 protein is CATRSGLAGAYTQYF. CDR3 coding DNA: TGCGCCACCAGAAGTGGACTAGCGGGAGCGTATACGCAGTATTTT. This chain joins TRBV5-1 and TRBJ2-3, with TRBD2 identical over 13 bases. The CDR3 is 15 amino acids. Losses at the gene ends were 9 bases for V and 7 bases for J; bases not matched to a gene: 11. Germline values: CDR1 SGHRS, CDR2 YFSETQ.

This clone came up a few times. This sample includes further DNA sequences coding for the same CDR3. This rearrangement joins TRBV18 to TRBJ1-2, with 9 bases matching TRBD1. V lost 3 bases and J lost 6; bases outside the gene matches: 2. There are 13 residues in the CDR3. Germline V gene data show CDR1 as KGHSH and CDR2 as LQKENI. CDR3 region: CASSPDRGNGYTF. The CDR3, as DNA: TGTGCCAGCTCACCGGACAGGGGCAATGGCTACACCTTC.

The rearrangement uses TRBV18 and TRBJ1-1; a weak D match, TRBD1 (5 bases). Germline lookup yields CDR1 KGHSH and CDR2 LQKENI. The germline V and J ends were trimmed by 0 bases and 1 base, with 12 bases remaining between them. The CDR3 is 16 amino acids. The CDR3 here is CASSPPRDRGNTEAFF. The CDR3 nucleotides are TGTGCCAGCTCACCACCGAGAGACAGAGGGAACACTGAAGCTTTCTTT.

Written as DNA, the CDR3 is TGCGCCAGCAGCTGGACTGGCCCGAGCACTGAAGCTTTCTTT. Residues: CASSWTGPSTEAFF. V is TRBV5-1 and J is TRBJ1-1; no clear D gene. Per the germline V gene, CDR1 is SGHRS and CDR2 is YFSETQ. CDR3 length: 14 residues. V lost 3 bases and J 4 bases, leaving 13 bases between the germline ends. Variable domain in full (rest from reference TRBV5-1 and TRBJ1-1): KAGVTQTPRYLIKTRGQQVTLSCSPISGHRSVSWYQQTPGQGLQFLFEYFSETQRNKGNFPGRFSGRQFSNSRSEMNVSTLELGDSALYLCASSWTGPSTEAFFGQGTRLTVV.

The rearrangement uses TRBV7-3 and TRBJ2-3; no clear D. V was pared by 2 bases and J by 1 base, with 10 bases between. The CDR3 extends over 15 amino acids. CDR1 and CDR2 from the germline V gene are SGHTA and FQGTGA. CDR3 amino acids: CASSLVAGGTDTQYF. In DNA form, the CDR3 reads TGTGCCAGCAGCTTAGTAGCTGGAGGCACAGATACGCAGTATTTT. The complete variable domain, with remaining parts taken from reference TRBV7-3 and TRBJ2-3, reads GAGVSQTPSNKVTEKGKYVELRCDPISGHTALYWYRQSLGQGPEFLIYFQGTGAADDSGLPNDRFFAVRPEGSVSTLKIQRTERGDSAVYLCASSLVAGGTDTQYFGPGTRLTVL.

V gene TRBV27 combines with J gene TRBJ1-2, with D maybe TRBD1 (6 bases). The CDR3 has 17 residues. V lost 0 bases and J lost 5, with 19 bases in between. The germline CDR1 and CDR2 sequences are MNHEY and SMNVEV (reference sequence). The CDR3, as DNA: TGTGCCAGCAGTTTATCGGGGACCGGACAGAAGAGATATGGCTACACCTTC. Its translation is CASSLSGTGQKRYGYTF.

J is TRBJ1-4 and V is TRBV2; 9 nucleotides align to TRBD1. V lost 8 bases and J lost 8; bases outside the gene matches: 9. CDR1 SNHLY and CDR2 FYNNEI come from the germline V gene. This CDR3 spans 14 amino acids. CDR3 sequence (DNA): TGTGCCAGCCTTATTATGGACAGGGGCGAAAAACTGTTTTTT. Translating it yields CASLIMDRGEKLFF.

This clone was detected a few times. The chain is built from TRBV7-9 and TRBJ2-7; 7 positions match TRBD1. J lost 2 bases, V lost 4 bases, and 5 bases had no gene match. Germline V gene sequence: CDR1 SEHNR, CDR2 FQNEAQ (reference sequence). The CDR3 extends over 14 amino acids. The CDR3 DNA sequence: TGTGCCAGCAGCTCTTGGGACAGAGCCTACGAGCAGTACTTC. Its protein product is CASSSWDRAYEQYF. Full variable domain (outside the CDR3, taken from reference TRBV7-9 and TRBJ2-7): DTGVSQNPRHKITKRGQNVTFRCDPISEHNRLYWYRQTLGQGPEFLTYFQNEAQLEKSRLLSDRFSAERPKGSFSTLEIQRTEQGDSAMYLCASSSWDRAYEQYFGPGTRLTVT.

V is TRBV5-8 and J is TRBJ1-4; 7 bases fit TRBD1. CDR3 length equals 14 residues. The junction had 3 bases not matched to a gene; V was cut back by 3 bases and J by 4 bases. Germline loops: CDR1 SGHTS, CDR2 YDEGEE. The CDR3, as DNA: TGTGCCAGCAGCTCACAGGGGAGTAATGAAAAACTGTTTTTT. Translated, it gives CASSSQGSNEKLFF.

This rearrangement joins TRBV12-2 to TRBJ2-7; TRBD1 is the table's D call, not checked against the DNA. TRBV12-2 is listed as a pseudogene. The CDR3 length is 18 residues. This CDR3 is CASRLAMELYRVPYEQYF. CDR3 nucleotides: TGTGCAAGTCGCTTAGCGATGGAGCTTTACAGGGTCCCCTACGAGCAGTACTTC.

The chain couples TRBV4-3 to TRBJ2-6; D is unresolved. The CDR3 is made up of 15 amino acids. CDR1 LGHNA and CDR2 YSLEER come from the germline V gene. V lost 0 bases and J 1 base, leaving 4 bases between the germline ends. The CDR3 here is CASSQDLSGANVLTF. CDR3 coding DNA: TGCGCCAGCAGCCAAGACTTGTCTGGGGCCAACGTCCTGACTTTC.

The chain carries TRBV5-1 and TRBJ2-7; 9 bases agree with TRBD1. The germline V gene encodes CDR1 SGHRS and CDR2 YFSETQ. The V segment lost 4 bases and the J segment 6 bases; nucleotides outside the gene matches: 8. The CDR3 length is 14 residues. The CDR3 nucleotides are TGCGCCAGCAGCAAACAGGGGGCGAAGGGCGAGCAGTACTTC. Residues: CASSKQGAKGEQYF.